The present T cell receptor beta chain was sequenced within a study of OX40 agonist ivuxolimab in advanced cancers. Across the study: Partial responses, seen in three patients, involved one hepatocellular carcinoma and two cutaneous melanomas.

Assay used: immunoSEQ multiplex PCR; TCRdb lists only in-frame clones, some missing. This table holds fewer than 120,000 clones, roughly 89% found once. Trimming left V 2 bases short and J 5 bases short, with 7 bases between. CDR1 is LNHNV, CDR2 YYDKDF, per germline (reference sequence). The CDR3 consists of 14 residues. This TCR derives from an adult with an advanced solid tumor such as melanoma, head and neck, liver or kidney cancer. The input for sequencing was CD4+ or CD8+ T cells sorted from blood, taken in a trial of the OX40 agonist ivuxolimab. The rearrangement links TRBV15 to TRBJ1-6; D is possibly TRBD1 (6 bases). As DNA, the CDR3 is TGTGCCACCAGCAGAAGGACAGATAATTCACCCCTCCACTTT. Translating gives CATSRRTDNSPLHF.